This is a list of T cell receptor beta chains from one sample in a study of blood T cell repertoires in COVID-19. The method was immunoSEQ multiplex PCR; TCRdb's version includes in-frame clones alone and lacks a portion of them. The table lists a few hundred thousand clones, approximately 78% of them singletons, with 4.5% to 6% in the top ten. The sample taken for sequencing was PBMCs or T cells enriched from blood (not recorded which). The receptors shown here come from a man aged 35-49 years who had been exposed to COVID-19. Each CDR3 is given with its conserved first and last residue. A D gene is named only where the DNA matches it firmly. Clone sizes are given selectively: once, few, many, or a class where the clone is expanded.

TRBJ2-5	-	-	TRBV30	CAWTPTDWETQYF	TGTGCCTGGACCCCGACAGATTGGGAGACCCAGTACTTC
TRBJ2-1	-	TRBD2	TRBV14	CASSQDPSSALAGGNEQFF	TGTGCCAGCAGCCAAGATCCATCATCCGCACTAGCGGGGGGCAATGAGCAGTTCTTC
TRBJ2-2	few	-	TRBV6-6	CASSFEGRTGELFF	TGTGCCAGCAGTTTCGAGGGCCGGACCGGGGAGCTGTTTTTT
TRBJ2-3	once	TRBD1	TRBV9	CASSAGQGADTQYF	TGTGCCAGCAGCGCAGGACAGGGGGCGGATACGCAGTATTTT
TRBJ2-1	-	TRBD2	TRBV5-1	CASSFFRTSGNNEQFF	TGCGCCAGCAGCTTCTTCCGGACTAGCGGCAACAATGAGCAGTTCTTC
TRBJ2-7	-	TRBD1	TRBV19	CASSIIQGASYEQYF	TGTGCCAGTAGTATCATACAGGGGGCCTCCTACGAGCAGTACTTC
TRBJ2-7	-	TRBD2	TRBV2	CAGRDRAGGEEQYF	TGTGCCGGCCGCGATCGAGCGGGAGGGGAGGAGCAGTACTTC
TRBJ1-5	-	-	TRBV4-1	CASSQDSAGGNQPQHF	TGCGCCAGCAGCCAAGATAGTGCTGGTGGCAATCAGCCCCAGCATTTT
TRBJ2-7	-	TRBD2	TRBV11-3	CASSRTSGSTGEQYF	TGTGCCAGCAGCCGAACTAGCGGGAGTACCGGCGAGCAGTACTTC
TRBJ1-2	few	TRBD1	TRBV30	CAGGQGYGYTF	TGTGCCGGAGGACAGGGCTATGGCTACACCTTC
TRBJ2-2	-	TRBD2	TRBV6-5	CASSYSSSGYPGELFF	TGTGCCAGCAGTTACTCGTCTAGCGGGTATCCCGGGGAGCTGTTTTTT
TRBJ1-2	-	-	TRBV5-3	CASPGGAEGYTF	TGTGCCAGTCCGGGGGGCGCGGAAGGCTACACCTTC
TRBJ1-2	-	TRBD1	TRBV5-4	CASSVGTADYGYTF	TGTGCCAGCAGCGTTGGGACAGCCGACTATGGCTACACCTTC
TRBJ1-5	-	TRBD1	TRBV2	CASSEWVAGGQPQHF	TGTGCCAGCAGTGAATGGGTGGCAGGGGGTCAGCCCCAGCATTTT
TRBJ2-3	-	TRBD2	TRBV4-2	CASSQGLAGADTQYF	TGTGCCAGCAGCCAAGGGCTAGCGGGAGCAGATACGCAGTATTTT
TRBJ2-1	-	TRBD1	TRBV5-1	CASSADRGLDNEQFF	TGCGCCAGCAGCGCGGACAGGGGGCTGGACAATGAGCAGTTCTTC
TRBJ2-7	-	TRBD2	TRBV4-2	CASSQGPPQAGASYEQYF	TGTGCCAGCAGCCAAGGGCCCCCCCAGGCGGGAGCATCTTACGAGCAGTACTTC
TRBJ1-2	-	-	TRBV6-1	CASSELNRAFGYTF	TGTGCCAGCAGTGAATTGAACAGGGCTTTTGGCTACACCTTC
TRBJ2-7	-	TRBD1	TRBV5-1	CASSGGTGRAYEQYF	TGCGCCAGCAGCGGTGGGACAGGGAGAGCGTACGAGCAGTACTTC
TRBJ2-1	-	TRBD1	TRBV19	CASSILRGQGAPMQFF	TGTGCCAGTAGTATATTAAGAGGACAGGGGGCGCCCATGCAGTTCTTC
TRBJ2-3	-	TRBD1	TRBV9	CASSWTGTGAGDTQYF	TGTGCCAGCAGCTGGACCGGGACAGGGGCAGGTGATACGCAGTATTTT
TRBJ2-1	-	TRBD1	TRBV3-1/TRBV3-2	CAAQKGTGVIEQFF	TGTGCCGCCCAAAAGGGGACAGGGGTAATTGAGCAGTTCTTC
TRBJ1-1	-	-	TRBV7-2	CASSLNRLAFEAFF	TGTGCCAGCAGCTTAAACCGACTAGCCTTTGAAGCTTTCTTT
TRBJ1-4	-	-	TRBV20-1	CSAYNEKLFF	TGCAGTGCTTATAATGAAAAACTGTTTTTT
TRBJ1-1	-	-	TRBV11-2	CASRPRDRGADTEAFF	TGTGCCAGCAGGCCAAGGGATAGGGGCGCTGACACTGAAGCTTTCTTT
TRBJ2-3	once	-	TRBV9	CASSSHTDTQYF	TGTGCCAGCAGCTCCCACACAGATACGCAGTATTTT
TRBJ1-3	-	-	TRBV6-2/TRBV6-3	CASSYMGNTIYF	TGTGCCAGCAGTTATATGGGAAACACCATATATTTT
TRBJ1-1	many	-	TRBV6-4	CASSDFSKNTEAFF	TGTGCCAGCAGTGACTTCAGTAAGAACACTGAAGCTTTCTTT
TRBJ1-1	-	-	TRBV4-2	CASSHTNTEAFF	TGTGCCAGCAGCCATACTAACACTGAAGCTTTCTTT
TRBJ2-3	-	TRBD2	TRBV5-1	CASSSEASGNTQYF	TGCGCCAGCAGCTCGGAGGCTAGCGGAAATACGCAGTATTTT
TRBJ1-5	-	TRBD1	TRBV10-3	CATRTGPTQPQHF	TGTGCCACCAGGACAGGGCCAACGCAGCCCCAGCATTTT
TRBJ2-7	-	TRBD1	TRBV7-9	CASEGQGNYEQYF	TGTGCCAGCGAAGGACAGGGCAACTACGAGCAGTACTTC
TRBJ1-2	-	TRBD1	TRBV10-3	CAISDSRGNYGYTF	TGTGCCATCAGTGATTCCAGGGGGAACTATGGCTACACCTTC
TRBJ2-3	-	TRBD2	TRBV28	CASSEREGPTDTQYF	TGTGCCAGCAGTGAGCGGGAGGGCCCTACAGATACGCAGTATTTT
TRBJ2-3	once	-	TRBV25-1	CASTSGAFTDTQYF	TGTGCCAGCACATCAGGGGCGTTCACAGATACGCAGTATTTT
TRBJ2-5	-	TRBD1	TRBV19	CASSMPRTGGFQETQYF	TGTGCCAGTAGTATGCCCCGGACAGGGGGATTCCAAGAGACCCAGTACTTC
TRBJ1-1	-	-	TRBV29-1	CSVWQGTEAFF	TGCAGCGTTTGGCAGGGCACTGAAGCTTTCTTT
TRBJ1-2	-	-	TRBV6-5	CASLPNYGYTF	TGTGCCTCCCTTCCTAACTATGGCTACACCTTC
TRBJ2-7	-	-	TRBV19	CASRARRDATYEQYF	TGTGCCAGTAGGGCCCGCAGGGATGCAACCTACGAGCAGTACTTC
TRBJ2-1	once	TRBD2	TRBV10-1	CASSVAGESNEQFF	TGCGCCAGCAGTGTGGCGGGAGAAAGCAATGAGCAGTTCTTC
TRBJ2-2	-	-	TRBV24-1	CATSDYNSGELFF	TGTGCCACCAGTGATTATAATTCCGGGGAGCTGTTTTTT
TRBJ1-6	-	-	TRBV18	CASSRPQVKDSPLHF	TGTGCCAGCTCAAGACCCCAGGTGAAAGATTCACCCCTCCACTTT
TRBJ2-3	few	TRBD2	TRBV11-3	CASSLGGRGTQYF	TGTGCCAGCAGCTTAGGCGGGAGAGGTACGCAGTATTTT
TRBJ1-2	-	-	TRBV7-3	CASTAGDGYTF	TGTGCCAGCACCGCGGGAGATGGCTACACCTTC